The 12 T cell receptor beta chains below come from one sample, sequenced in a study of T cells in Graves' hyperthyroidism and ophthalmopathy. TCR beta CDR3 regions were amplified from RNA transcripts. When the TCR CDR3 underwent first-round RT-PCR, the HTBI primer set was used. A single record per CDR3 protein comes from TCRdb applying MiXCR to the multiplex PCR reads. The table lists approximately 400,000 distinct CDR3 sequences, about 18% of them singletons. Material: blood. The origin of the receptors is a man between 18 and 29 years old with Graves' ophthalmopathy.

This clonotype was recorded many times. The chain employs TRBV7-2 and TRBJ2-7, with D perhaps TRBD2 (6 bases). The CDR3 runs to 16 residues. In germline, CDR1 is SGHTA, CDR2 FQGNSA. V was shortened by 1 base and J by 4 bases, with 17 bases between the two germline ends. DNA for the CDR3: TGTGCCAGCAGCTTAGTTGGTGGAGGGGTGGGGTACGAGCAGTACTTC. It yields the protein CASSLVGGGVGYEQYF.

This clonotype was seen ten or more times. The chain is built from TRBV5-1 and TRBJ1-1; possibly TRBD1 for D (5 bases). Germline CDR1 and CDR2: SGHRS and YFSETQ. CDR3 length: 13 residues. V dropped 2 bases and J dropped 1 base, with 6 bases sitting between them. The CDR3 sequence: CASSFRGNTEAFF. CDR3 nucleotide sequence: TGCGCCAGCAGCTTTAGGGGGAACACTGAAGCTTTCTTT.

This clonotype occurred a few times. The J gene is TRBJ2-4, the V gene TRBV24-1; either TRBD1 or TRBD2 may fit D (5 bases each). The V gene's germline CDR1 is KGHDR and CDR2 SFDVKD. Trimming left V 6 bases short and J 7 bases short, with 15 bases between. This CDR3 contains 14 residues. In DNA, the CDR3 is TGTGCCACCAGTACCCGGGACGCGACGAACATTCAGTACTTC. Protein product: CATSTRDATNIQYF.

This clonotype was detected ten times or more. This sequence joins TRBV20-1 and TRBJ1-5; maybe TRBD1 (5 bases). Germline assignment: CDR1 DFQATT and CDR2 SNEGSKA (reference sequence). V lost 1 base, J lost 4 bases, and 8 bases lay in between. The CDR3 is 13 residues long. The chain's CDR3 is CSARGGMNQPQHF. The CDR3 DNA reads TGCAGTGCTAGAGGGGGGATGAATCAGCCCCAGCATTTT.

This clonotype appeared a few times. V and J are TRBV4-2 and TRBJ1-5; D unresolved. Trimming removed 0 bases at V and 5 bases at J, with 5 bases between. The CDR3 contains 13 residues. Germline CDR1 and CDR2: LGHNA and YNFKEQ. The CDR3 reads CASSQEPDQPQHF. The CDR3 DNA reads TGTGCCAGCAGCCAAGAACCGGATCAGCCCCAGCATTTT.

The rearrangement uses TRBV11-3 and TRBJ2-7; 10 bases are a match to TRBD1. This CDR3 comprises 13 residues. V shed 5 bases, J shed 5 bases, and the junction held 3 bases outside the gene matches. Germline loops: CDR1 SGHNT, CDR2 YENEEA. The CDR3 reads CASSVGQGDEQYF. CDR3 nucleotide sequence: TGTGCCAGCAGCGTAGGACAGGGGGACGAGCAGTACTTC.

This clonotype was seen many times. The rearrangement uses TRBV2 and TRBJ2-2, with 9 bases identical to TRBD1. The CDR3 is 14 residues long. CDR1 and CDR2 (germline): SNHLY, FYNNEI. The V and J ends lost 6 bases and 4 bases, in that order; junction bases with no gene match: 3. CDR3 region: CASRGQGRTGELFF. The CDR3 nucleotides are TGTGCCAGCAGAGGACAGGGGCGCACCGGGGAGCTGTTTTTT. Full variable domain (rest looked up from reference TRBV2 and TRBJ2-2): EPEVTQTPSHQVTQMGQEVILRCVPISNHLYFYWYRQILGQKVEFLVSFYNNEISEKSEIFDDQFSVERPDGSNFTLKIRSTKLEDSAMYFCASRGQGRTGELFFGEGSRLTVL.

This clonotype was observed at least ten times. The V gene is TRBV7-8, the J gene TRBJ1-6, with 7 bases aligning to TRBD1. Germline CDR1 and CDR2: SGHVS and FQNEAQ. Unmatched junction bases numbered 4, after V lost 1 base and J lost 7 bases. The CDR3 consists of 15 residues. The CDR3 loop is CASSLDYRGNSPLHF. CDR3 nucleotides: TGTGCCAGCAGCTTAGACTACAGGGGCAATTCACCCCTCCACTTT.

CDR3 loop: CASSLERAGDYEQYF. As DNA, the CDR3 is TGCGCCAGCAGCTTGGAGAGGGCGGGGGACTACGAGCAGTACTTC. This chain connects TRBV5-1 to TRBJ2-7, with TRBD2 identical over 7 bases. The V and J ends lost 0 bases and 3 bases, in that order; junction bases with no gene match: 6. Per the germline V gene, CDR1 is SGHRS and CDR2 is YFSETQ. This CDR3 spans 15 amino acids.

The chain recombines TRBV15 with TRBJ2-1; the match to TRBD2 covers 12 bases. Trimming at V came to 2 bases and at J to 8 bases, leaving 7 bases not matched to a gene. This CDR3 region has 16 residues. Germline CDR1 reads LNHNV; CDR2 reads YYDKDF (reference sequence). The CDR3 loop is CATSRTSSGGAYEQFF. In DNA, the CDR3 is TGTGCCACCAGCAGAACTTCTAGCGGGGGGGCCTATGAGCAGTTCTTC.

Ten or more counts support this clonotype. The genes are TRBV7-2 and TRBJ1-1; TRBD1 agrees at 7 bases. V shed 2 bases and J 1 base; nucleotides not matched to a gene: 7. Germline CDR1 SGHTA, CDR2 FQGNSA. This CDR3 spans 16 amino acids. CDR3 nucleotides: TGTGCCAGCAGCTTAACTACAGGGGCGAGGAACACTGAAGCTTTCTTT. Its protein product is CASSLTTGARNTEAFF.

This rearrangement joins TRBV19 to TRBJ1-5; D is undetermined. The CDR3 loop spans 16 amino acids. Trimming removed 8 bases at V and 4 bases at J, with 21 bases between. Per germline, CDR1 LNHDA and CDR2 SQIVND (reference sequence). This CDR3 is CASDLFGPTGNQPQHF. CDR3 nucleotide sequence: TGTGCCAGTGACTTGTTTGGGCCCACCGGGAATCAGCCCCAGCATTTT.